The clone carrying this T cell receptor (beta chain) appeared a few times. What it binds is not known. Other DNA sequences in this specimen translate into the identical CDR3. In the PCR, 60 Vbeta and 13 Jbeta primers were used. Some clones are missing from TCRdb's copy, which holds only in-frame ones; the method was immunoSEQ multiplex PCR. The sample lists around 150,000 clones; 80% to 90% were seen once. This CDR3 is built from 12 residues. With 3 bases removed from V and 4 bases from J, the gap between germline ends came to 7 bases. CDR1 WSHSY and CDR2 SAAADI come from the germline V gene. The source of the sample is a study of cytomegalovirus exposure and HLA in healthy donors. The study, taken as a whole, reports: The authors later found most CMV-associated TCR beta chains appeared HLA-restricted. Across donors, most TCRs were seen rarely, yet some public ones were widespread.

The material sequenced was PBMCs. The chain uses TRBV10-2 and TRBJ2-7; no clear D gene. The sequence came from a woman aged 30 to 39 in good health and CMV-seropositive. Here the CDR3 DNA reads TGCGCCAGCAGTGAACCCGGGTACGAGCAGTACTTC. It yields the protein CASSEPGYEQYF.